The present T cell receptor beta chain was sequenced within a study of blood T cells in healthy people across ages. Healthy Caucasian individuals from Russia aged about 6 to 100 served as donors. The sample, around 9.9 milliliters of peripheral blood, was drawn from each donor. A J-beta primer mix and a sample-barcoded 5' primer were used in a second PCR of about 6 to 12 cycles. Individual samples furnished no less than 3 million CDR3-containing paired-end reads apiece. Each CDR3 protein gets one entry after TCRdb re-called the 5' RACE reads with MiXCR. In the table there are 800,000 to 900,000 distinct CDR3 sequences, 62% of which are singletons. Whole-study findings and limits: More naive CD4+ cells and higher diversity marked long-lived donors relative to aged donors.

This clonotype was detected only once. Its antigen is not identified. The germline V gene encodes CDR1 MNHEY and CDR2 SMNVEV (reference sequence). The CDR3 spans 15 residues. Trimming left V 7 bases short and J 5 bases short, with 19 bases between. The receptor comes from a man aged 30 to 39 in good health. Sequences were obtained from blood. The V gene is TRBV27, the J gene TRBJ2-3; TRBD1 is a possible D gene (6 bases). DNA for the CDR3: TGTGCCAGCAAGTGGGGTTGGGGGCGGAAAGATACGCAGTATTTT. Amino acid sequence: CASKWGWGRKDTQYF.